This record looks at one T cell receptor (beta chain) sequence and its context. These data are taken from a study of blood T cell repertoires in COVID-19. Overall study context: Samples of COVID-19 (acute and convalescent) were obtained from the United States, Italy and Spain.

The age range of participants was roughly 18 to 90 years, with residence in about two dozen US areas. Two negative PCRs, clearance, or symptom resolution characterized the recovered Cohort 3 donors. V was shortened by 1 base and J by 0 bases, with 13 bases between the two germline ends. Germline V lookup: CDR1 SEHNR, CDR2 FQNEAQ (reference sequence). This CDR3 is built from 16 residues. In the original processing: Researchers report that nucleated cell counts were estimated from reference gene primer amplification. The repertoire was sequenced with immunoSEQ multiplex PCR; TCRdb's copy has only in-frame clones and lacks some. Clone size and the V and J calls come from that table; the DNA yielded D and trimming. This table has about 280,000 clones, 75% to 90% appearing once.

The chain is built from TRBV7-9 and TRBJ2-7; D remains unclear. The clonotype was recovered from a woman in her 50s who had recovered from COVID-19. The sequenced sample was PBMCs or T cells enriched from blood (not recorded which). The CDR3 loop is CASSLVSVRSSYEQYF. The CDR3, as DNA: TGTGCCAGCAGCTTAGTAAGCGTTAGGAGCTCCTACGAGCAGTACTTC. The full variable domain, completed using reference TRBV7-9 and TRBJ2-7, is DTGVSQNPRHKITKRGQNVTFRCDPISEHNRLYWYRQTLGQGPEFLTYFQNEAQLEKSRLLSDRFSAERPKGSFSTLEIQRTEQGDSAMYLCASSLVSVRSSYEQYFGPGTRLTVT.